The sequence of this T cell receptor beta chain was determined in a study of blood T cells in healthy people across ages. The authors ran a second PCR of about 7 to 11 cycles using a sample-barcoded 5' primer and a J-beta primer mix. TCRdb re-analysed the 5' RACE reads in MiXCR, keeping a single row per CDR3 protein. The sample contains 1.5 million to 2 million distinct CDR3 sequences, roughly 50% of which appear only once. In its sample, this clonotype was seen a few times. The CDR3 spans 13 residues. Germline loops: CDR1 SEHNR, CDR2 FQNEAQ (reference sequence). Trimming stripped 8 bases from V and 1 base from J, with 8 bases between.

The sample taken for sequencing was blood. The origin of this receptor is a woman aged 40-49 years in good health. The V call is TRBV7-9, the J call TRBJ2-2, with D unresolved. The CDR3 here is CASPPGNTGELFF. The CDR3 nucleotides are TGTGCCAGCCCCCCGGGGAACACCGGGGAGCTGTTTTTT.